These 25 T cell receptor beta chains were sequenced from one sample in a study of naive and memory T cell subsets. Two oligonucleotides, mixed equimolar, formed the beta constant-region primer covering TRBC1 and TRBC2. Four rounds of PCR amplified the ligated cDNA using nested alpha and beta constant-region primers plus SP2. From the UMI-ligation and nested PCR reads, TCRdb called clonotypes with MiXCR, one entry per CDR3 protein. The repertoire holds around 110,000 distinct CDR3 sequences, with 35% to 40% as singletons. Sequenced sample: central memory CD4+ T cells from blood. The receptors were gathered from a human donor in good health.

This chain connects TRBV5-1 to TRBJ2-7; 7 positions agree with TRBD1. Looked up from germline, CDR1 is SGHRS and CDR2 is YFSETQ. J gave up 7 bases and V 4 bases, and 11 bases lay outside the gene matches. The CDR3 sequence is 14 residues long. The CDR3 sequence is CASSRSGQVSEQYF. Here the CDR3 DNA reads TGCGCCAGCAGCAGATCCGGACAGGTATCTGAGCAGTACTTC.

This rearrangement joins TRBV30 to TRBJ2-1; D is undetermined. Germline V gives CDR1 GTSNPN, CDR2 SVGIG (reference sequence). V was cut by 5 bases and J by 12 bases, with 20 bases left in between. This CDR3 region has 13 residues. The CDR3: CAWSPDPKAGQFF. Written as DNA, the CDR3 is TGTGCCTGGTCCCCGGACCCCAAGGCTGGGCAGTTCTTC.

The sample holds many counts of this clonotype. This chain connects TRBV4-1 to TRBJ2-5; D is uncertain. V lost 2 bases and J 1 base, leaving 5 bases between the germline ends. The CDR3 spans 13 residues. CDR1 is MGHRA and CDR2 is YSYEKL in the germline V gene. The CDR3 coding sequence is TGCGCCAGCAGCCAAACCTTCCAAGAGACCCAGTACTTC. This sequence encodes CASSQTFQETQYF.

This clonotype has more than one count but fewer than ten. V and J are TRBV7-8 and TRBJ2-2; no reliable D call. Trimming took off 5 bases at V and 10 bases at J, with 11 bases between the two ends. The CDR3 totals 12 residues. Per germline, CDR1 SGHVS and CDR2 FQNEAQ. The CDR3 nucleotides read TGTGCCAGCAGCATCGGTGGCGAGGAGCTGTTTTTT. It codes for CASSIGGEELFF.

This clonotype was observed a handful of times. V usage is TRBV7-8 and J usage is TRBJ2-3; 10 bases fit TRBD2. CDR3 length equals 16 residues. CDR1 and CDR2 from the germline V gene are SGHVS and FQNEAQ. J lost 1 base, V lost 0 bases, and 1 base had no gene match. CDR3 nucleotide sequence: TGTGCCAGCAGCTTAGCCGGGACTAGCGGCACAGATACGCAGTATTTT. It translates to CASSLAGTSGTDTQYF.

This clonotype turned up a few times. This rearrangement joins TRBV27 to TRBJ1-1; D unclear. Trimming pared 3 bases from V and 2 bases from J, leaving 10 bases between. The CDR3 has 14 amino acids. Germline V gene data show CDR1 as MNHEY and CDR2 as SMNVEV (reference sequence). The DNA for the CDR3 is TGTGCCAGCAGTTTGCGAGTTCTTAACACTGAAGCTTTCTTT. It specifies CASSLRVLNTEAFF.

Here the CDR3 DNA reads TGTGCCAGCAGCTACGGACAGTCAACTAATGAAAAACTGTTTTTT. It codes for CASSYGQSTNEKLFF. The chain carries TRBV5-4 and TRBJ1-4; D may be TRBD1 (6 bases). The CDR3 spans 15 residues. Germline-derived CDR1 and CDR2 are SGHNT and YYREEE (reference sequence). V lost 3 bases and J 0 bases, leaving 9 bases between the germline ends.

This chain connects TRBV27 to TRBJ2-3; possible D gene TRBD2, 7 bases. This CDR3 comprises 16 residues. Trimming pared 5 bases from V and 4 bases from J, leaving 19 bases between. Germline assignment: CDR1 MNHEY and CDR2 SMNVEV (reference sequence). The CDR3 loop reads CASSTKGGKRADTQYF. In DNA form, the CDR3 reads TGTGCCAGCAGTACTAAGGGGGGGAAGAGGGCAGATACGCAGTATTTT.

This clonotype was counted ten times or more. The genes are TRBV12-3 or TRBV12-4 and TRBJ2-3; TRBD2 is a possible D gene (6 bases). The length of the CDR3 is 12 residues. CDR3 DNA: TGTGCGGTGCGGGGTTTCACAGATACGCAGTATTTT. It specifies CAVRGFTDTQYF.

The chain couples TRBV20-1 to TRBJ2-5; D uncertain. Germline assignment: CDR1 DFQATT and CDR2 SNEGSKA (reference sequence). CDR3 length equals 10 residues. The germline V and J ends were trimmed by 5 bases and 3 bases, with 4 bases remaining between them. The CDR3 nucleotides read TGCAGTGCTTGGAAAGAGACCCAGTACTTC. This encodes CSAWKETQYF.

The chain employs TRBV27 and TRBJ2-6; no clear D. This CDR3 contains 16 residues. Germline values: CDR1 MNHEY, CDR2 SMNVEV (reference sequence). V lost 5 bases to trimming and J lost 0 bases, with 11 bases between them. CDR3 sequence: CASSVRLNSGANVLTF. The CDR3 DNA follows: TGTGCCAGCAGTGTACGGTTAAACTCTGGGGCCAACGTCCTGACTTTC.

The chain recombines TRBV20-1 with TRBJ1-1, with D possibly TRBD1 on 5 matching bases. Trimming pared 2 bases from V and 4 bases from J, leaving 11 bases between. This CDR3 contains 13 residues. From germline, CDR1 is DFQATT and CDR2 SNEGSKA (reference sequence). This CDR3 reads CSARSAGGTEAFF. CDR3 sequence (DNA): TGCAGTGCTAGAAGCGCGGGGGGCACTGAAGCTTTCTTT.

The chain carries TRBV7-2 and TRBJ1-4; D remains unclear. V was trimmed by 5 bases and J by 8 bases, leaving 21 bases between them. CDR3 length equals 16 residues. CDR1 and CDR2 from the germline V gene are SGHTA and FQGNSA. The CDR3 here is CASSPSTSAYREKLFF. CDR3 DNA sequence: TGTGCCAGCAGCCCCTCTACGTCAGCTTATCGGGAAAAACTGTTTTTT.

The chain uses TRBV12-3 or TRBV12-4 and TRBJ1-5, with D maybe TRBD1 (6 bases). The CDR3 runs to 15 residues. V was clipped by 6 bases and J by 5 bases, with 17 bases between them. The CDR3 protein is CASSLFDRFDQPQHF. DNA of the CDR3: TGTGCCAGCAGCCTCTTTGACAGGTTTGATCAGCCCCAGCATTTT.

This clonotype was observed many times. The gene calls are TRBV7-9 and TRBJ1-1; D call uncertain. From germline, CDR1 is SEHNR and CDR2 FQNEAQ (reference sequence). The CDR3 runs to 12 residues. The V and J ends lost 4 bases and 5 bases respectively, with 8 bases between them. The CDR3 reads CASSYQRTEAFF. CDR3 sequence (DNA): TGTGCCAGCAGCTATCAGAGGACTGAAGCTTTCTTT.

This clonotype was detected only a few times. The DNA for the CDR3 is TGCAGCGTTGCGCTGGAAACTAACTATGGCTACACCTTC. Amino acids: CSVALETNYGYTF. V gene TRBV29-1 combines with J gene TRBJ1-2; D gene ambiguous. Germline V lookup: CDR1 SQVTM, CDR2 ANQGSEA. This CDR3 has 13 residues. The germline V and J ends were trimmed by 4 bases and 0 bases, with 9 bases remaining between them.

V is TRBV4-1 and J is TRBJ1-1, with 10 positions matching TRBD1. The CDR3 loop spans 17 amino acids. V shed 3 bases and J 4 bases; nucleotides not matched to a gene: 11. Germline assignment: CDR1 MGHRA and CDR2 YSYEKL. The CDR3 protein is CASSQGQGMPWGTEAFF. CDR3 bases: TGCGCCAGCAGCCAGGGACAGGGGATGCCTTGGGGCACTGAAGCTTTCTTT.

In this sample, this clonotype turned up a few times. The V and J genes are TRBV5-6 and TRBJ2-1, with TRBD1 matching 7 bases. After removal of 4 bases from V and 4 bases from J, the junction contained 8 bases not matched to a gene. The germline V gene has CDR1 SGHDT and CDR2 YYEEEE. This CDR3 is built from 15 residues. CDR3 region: CASSLNRGEYNEQFF. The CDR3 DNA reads TGTGCCAGCAGCCTGAACAGGGGAGAGTACAATGAGCAGTTCTTC.

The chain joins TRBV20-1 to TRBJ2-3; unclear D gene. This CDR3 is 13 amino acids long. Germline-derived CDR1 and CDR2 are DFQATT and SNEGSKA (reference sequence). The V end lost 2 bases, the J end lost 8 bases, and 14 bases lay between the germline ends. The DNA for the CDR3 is TGCAGTGCTAGATCGGTTGGGGTCGGTACGCAGTATTTT. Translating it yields CSARSVGVGTQYF.

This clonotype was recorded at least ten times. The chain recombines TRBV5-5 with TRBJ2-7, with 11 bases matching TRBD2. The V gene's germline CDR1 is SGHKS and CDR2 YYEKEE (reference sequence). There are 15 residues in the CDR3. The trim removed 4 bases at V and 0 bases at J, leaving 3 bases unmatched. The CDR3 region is CASSPGLAASYEQYF. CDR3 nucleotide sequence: TGTGCCAGCAGCCCGGGACTAGCGGCCTCCTACGAGCAGTACTTC.

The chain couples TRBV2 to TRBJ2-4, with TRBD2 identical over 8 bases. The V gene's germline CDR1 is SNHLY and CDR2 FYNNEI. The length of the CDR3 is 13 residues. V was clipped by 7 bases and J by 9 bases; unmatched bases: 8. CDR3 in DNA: TGTGCCAGCACCGGGGGACTAGTCAGCATTCAGTACTTC. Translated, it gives CASTGGLVSIQYF.

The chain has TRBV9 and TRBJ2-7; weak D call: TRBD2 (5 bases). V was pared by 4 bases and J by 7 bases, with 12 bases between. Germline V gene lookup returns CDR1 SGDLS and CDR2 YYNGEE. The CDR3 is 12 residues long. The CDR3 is CASSTEPGEQYF. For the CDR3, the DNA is TGTGCCAGCAGCACCGAGCCGGGGGAGCAGTACTTC.

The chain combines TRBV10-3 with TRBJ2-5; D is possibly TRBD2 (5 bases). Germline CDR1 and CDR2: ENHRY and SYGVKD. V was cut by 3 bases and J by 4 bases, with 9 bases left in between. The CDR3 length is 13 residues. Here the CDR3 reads CAISDRAGETQYF. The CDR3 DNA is TGTGCCATCAGTGATCGGGCGGGAGAGACCCAGTACTTC.

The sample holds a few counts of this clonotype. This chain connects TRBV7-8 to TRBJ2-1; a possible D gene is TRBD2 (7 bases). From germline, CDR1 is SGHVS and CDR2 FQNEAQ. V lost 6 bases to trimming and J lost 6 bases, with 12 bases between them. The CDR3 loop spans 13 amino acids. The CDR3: CASSPGGPNEQFF. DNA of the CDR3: TGTGCCAGCAGTCCCGGGGGGCCCAATGAGCAGTTCTTC.

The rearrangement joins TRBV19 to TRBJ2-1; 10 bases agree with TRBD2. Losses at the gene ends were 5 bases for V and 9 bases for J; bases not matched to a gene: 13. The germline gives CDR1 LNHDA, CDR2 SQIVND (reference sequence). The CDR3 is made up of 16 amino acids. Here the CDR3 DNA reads TGTGCCAGTAGTCTGTGGACTAGCGGCAATCCGCGTGAGCAGTTCTTC. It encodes CASSLWTSGNPREQFF.